Sequencing of this T cell receptor (beta chain) was carried out in a study of Ad26.COV2.S vaccination and SARS-CoV-2 variants. The wider study: Dosing was one shot or two shots 56 days apart.

Generated by immunoSEQ multiplex PCR, the TCRdb table keeps only in-frame clones and is missing some. The sample has some 290,000 clones, 70% to 90% seen once. The sample's treatment: some 20 received Ad26.COV2.S at low or high dose, single or two shots; roughly five received placebo; per-sample allocation not given. Specimens were obtained on day 63 following the first vaccine or placebo injection. The starting material was peripheral blood, obtained in a trial of Ad26.COV2.S vaccine versus placebo. The TCR comes from a person between 18 and 59 years old who received the Ad26.COV2.S COVID-19 vaccine or a placebo.

The CDR3 sequence: CASSLRLITDTQYF. The CDR3 DNA sequence: TGTGCCAGCAGTCTAAGGCTTATCACAGATACGCAGTATTTT. The rearrangement uses TRBV5-5 and TRBJ2-3; D not certain. The CDR3 length is 14 residues. The V gene's germline CDR1 is SGHKS and CDR2 YYEKEE (reference sequence). V was pared by 5 bases and J by 2 bases, with 12 bases between.